Described below is a single T cell receptor beta chain sequence and its context. Its cognate antigen is unknown. The data stem from a study of beta chain features in type 1 diabetes. On the study more broadly: Across the samples, some 99 million sorted cells were examined in total.

Expressed TCRB transcripts were sequenced because the entire RNA isolate underwent reverse transcription. TCRdb keeps only in-frame clones here, not all; method: immunoSEQ multiplex PCR. Of about 340,000 clones in the sample, around an eighth are singletons; the top ten hold nearly 0.015%. The CDR3 covers 14 residues. Deletions cut 7 bases from V and 0 bases from J, with 11 bases between. Germline lookup yields CDR1 LNHDA and CDR2 SQIVND (reference sequence). Findings and limits, study-wide: All four CD4+ subsets from Type 1 diabetes patients carried moderately but significantly shorter TCRB CDR3s. Lower insertion and higher deletion counts appeared at VDJ junctions in type 1 diabetes patients.

The rearrangement joins TRBV19 to TRBJ2-3; D perhaps matches TRBD2 (7 bases). Sequenced material: naive CD4+ T cells from blood. The origin of this receptor is a woman younger than 35 with type 1 diabetes. CDR3: CASMGGASTDTQYF. The CDR3 region has the DNA TGTGCCAGTATGGGGGGGGCTAGCACAGATACGCAGTATTTT. Variable domain in full (rest from reference TRBV19 and TRBJ2-3): DGGITQSPKYLFRKEGQNVTLSCEQNLNHDAMYWYRQDPGQGLRLIYYSQIVNDFQKGDIAEGYSVSREKKESFPLTVTSAQKNPTAFYLCASMGGASTDTQYFGPGTRLTVL.